The source of this T cell receptor (beta chain) is a study of T cells after yellow fever vaccination. Study at large: Preparation used SMART-Seq v4 Ultra Low Input for the low-cell-number fractions. General study results and limits: Some clonotypes were seen in both the CD4 and the CD8 compartments. These made up a small share and likely arose from convergent recombination. It was the secondary response that reached its peak faster, day 5 versus 15, but it was weaker.

The CDR3 totals 17 residues. Trimming at V came to 1 base and at J to 8 bases, leaving 6 bases not matched to a gene. Per germline, CDR1 LNHDA and CDR2 SQIVND (reference sequence). In making TCR cDNA, 5'RACE template switching added a universal primer site and UMIs to it. Each CDR3 protein is one row after TCRdb ran MiXCR on the 5' RACE reads. Among some 560,000 distinct CDR3 sequences listed, roughly 21% were seen once. Worth noting for this clonotype: As yet, its antigen is unknown.

The sequence was obtained from a man aged 30 to 39 who received the YFV17D yellow fever vaccine. The source material was PBMCs, sampled 15 days after the yellow fever booster vaccination. The chain uses TRBV19 and TRBJ2-1; 15 nucleotides agree with TRBD2. DNA for the CDR3: TGTGCCAGTAGTATAGTGGGACTAGCGGGAGGTCGGTATGAGCAGTTCTTC. This gives the protein CASSIVGLAGGRYEQFF.